This T cell receptor (beta chain) was recovered during a study of T-cell reconstitution after alpha-beta-depleted transplantation in children. Unique molecular identifiers were incorporated into the prepared TCRbeta library. TCRdb fed the PCR reads into MiXCR, producing one record per CDR3 protein. The sample yields a few hundred thousand distinct CDR3 sequences, around 10% seen once. This clonotype has a count of ten or more. The V and J ends lost 4 bases and 1 base respectively, with 13 bases between them. The CDR3 loop spans 14 amino acids. Per the germline V gene, CDR1 is DFQATT and CDR2 is SNEGSKA (reference sequence).

V usage is TRBV20-1 and J usage is TRBJ1-1; D is unresolved. Material: peripheral blood, obtained 180 days after TCRalphabeta/CD19-depleted stem cell transplant. The clonotype was recovered from a male patient aged 2 to 10 who had a stem cell transplant for chronic granulomatous disease, so the T cells may come from the graft donor. The CDR3 here is CSATISISNTEAFF. In DNA form, the CDR3 reads TGCAGTGCTACCATCTCAATTTCGAACACTGAAGCTTTCTTT.